One and the same sample provided the 8 T cell receptor beta chains below, sequenced in a study of shared clonotypes between healthy human individuals. Naive CD8 cells lacked CD45RO, underwent positive selection for CCR7 and left out terminally differentiated effector memory CD45RA+ cells. Using immunoSEQ multiplex PCR, the repertoire was profiled, and TCRdb retains in-frame clones only, with some absent. The data show roughly 2,000,000 clones, 80% to 95% seen once. Source material: naive CD8+ T cells from PBMCs. Receptors originate from a man between 18 and 29 years old in good health. Some clones in this sample may be carry-over from other donors' samples.

This chain links TRBV4-2 with TRBJ1-2; the D is unclear. This CDR3 region has 15 residues. Per germline, CDR1 LGHNA and CDR2 YNFKEQ. The V end was cut by 6 bases, the J end by 1 base, with 15 bases between. The CDR3 is CASSQSGRFNYGYTF. The CDR3 DNA follows: TGTGCCAGCAGTCAGAGTGGTCGCTTTAACTATGGCTACACCTTC.

The CDR3 coding sequence is TGCGCCAGCAAGCTAGCTCGGGAGGGCCTATCAGCCAAAAACATTCAGTACTTC. It specifies CASKLAREGLSAKNIQYF. The rearrangement uses TRBV4-3 and TRBJ2-4; 8 nucleotides line up with TRBD2. The germline CDR1 and CDR2 sequences are LGHNA and YSLEER. This CDR3 has 18 residues. V was pared by 7 bases and J by 0 bases, with 14 bases of the junction left unmatched.

The V and J genes are TRBV30 and TRBJ2-7; possibly TRBD1 or TRBD2 for D (5 bases each). The V gene's germline CDR1 is GTSNPN and CDR2 SVGIG (reference sequence). The CDR3 totals 15 residues. Trimming stripped 5 bases from V and 2 bases from J, with 19 bases between. Here the CDR3 reads CAWHHGASNTYEQYF. CDR3 in DNA: TGTGCCTGGCACCACGGGGCTAGCAACACCTACGAGCAGTACTTC.

Comments on this clone: This CDR3 is also generated by other DNA sequences in the sample. The chain employs TRBV28 and TRBJ2-7; possibly TRBD1 for D (6 bases). The CDR3 is 12 amino acids. Trimming left V 3 bases short and J 4 bases short, with 7 bases between. Germline V gene sequence: CDR1 MDHEN, CDR2 SYDVKM. Here the CDR3 DNA reads TGTGCCAGCAGTTTCCAGGGGTACGAGCAGTACTTC. Translating it yields CASSFQGYEQYF.

In DNA form, the CDR3 reads TGTGCCAGTAGAGGGTGGGACTACGAGCAGTACTTC. The encoded protein is CASRGWDYEQYF. The chain links TRBV19 to TRBJ2-7; D not certain. V lost 6 bases, J lost 3 bases, and 9 bases lay in between. CDR3 length: 12 amino acids. Per germline, CDR1 LNHDA and CDR2 SQIVND (reference sequence). Variable domain in full (rest from reference TRBV19 and TRBJ2-7): DGGITQSPKYLFRKEGQNVTLSCEQNLNHDAMYWYRQDPGQGLRLIYYSQIVNDFQKGDIAEGYSVSREKKESFPLTVTSAQKNPTAFYLCASRGWDYEQYFGPGTRLTVT.

This chain connects TRBV7-9 to TRBJ1-4; the match to TRBD1 covers 8 bases. The CDR3 is 17 residues long. With V trimmed by 2 bases and J by 2 bases, 7 bases remained unmatched. Germline V gene lookup returns CDR1 SEHNR and CDR2 FQNEAQ (reference sequence). CDR3 in DNA: TGTGCCAGCAGCTTATATCAGGGGGCGCTTACTAATGAAAAACTGTTTTTT. The encoded protein is CASSLYQGALTNEKLFF.

CDR3: CASSHPQGPVSSYEQYF. CDR3 bases: TGTGCCAGCAGCCATCCGCAGGGACCCGTAAGCTCCTACGAGCAGTACTTC. The chain couples TRBV14 to TRBJ2-7; D assignment may be TRBD1 or TRBD2 (5 bases each). The V gene's germline CDR1 is SGHDN and CDR2 FVKESK. The CDR3 spans 17 residues. V was clipped by 3 bases and J by 0 bases, with 18 bases between them. The full variable domain, rest sourced from reference TRBV14 and TRBJ2-7, is EAGVTQFPSHSVIEKGQTVTLRCDPISGHDNLYWYRRVMGKEIKFLLHFVKESKQDESGMPNNRFLAERTGGTYSTLKVQPAELEDSGVYFCASSHPQGPVSSYEQYFGPGTRLTVT.

The chain joins TRBV5-6 to TRBJ2-3; D is ambiguous. Per germline, CDR1 SGHDT and CDR2 YYEEEE. V was clipped by 4 bases and J by 6 bases, with 21 bases between them. This CDR3 contains 16 residues. This CDR3 reads CASSPYETAISDTQYF. CDR3 DNA: TGTGCCAGCAGCCCGTACGAAACAGCAATATCGGATACGCAGTATTTT.